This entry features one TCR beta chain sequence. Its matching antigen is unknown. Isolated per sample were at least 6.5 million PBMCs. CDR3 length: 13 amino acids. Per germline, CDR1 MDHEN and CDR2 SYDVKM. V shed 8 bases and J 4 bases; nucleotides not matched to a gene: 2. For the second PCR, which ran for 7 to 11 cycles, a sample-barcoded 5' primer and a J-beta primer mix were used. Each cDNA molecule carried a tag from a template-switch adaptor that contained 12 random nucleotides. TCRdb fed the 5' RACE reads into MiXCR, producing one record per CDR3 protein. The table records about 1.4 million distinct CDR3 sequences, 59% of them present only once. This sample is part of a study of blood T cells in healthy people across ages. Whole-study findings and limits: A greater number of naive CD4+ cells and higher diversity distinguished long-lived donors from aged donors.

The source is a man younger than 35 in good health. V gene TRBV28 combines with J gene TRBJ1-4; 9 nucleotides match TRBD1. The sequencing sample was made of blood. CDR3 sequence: CASEGQGNEKLFF. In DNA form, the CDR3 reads TGTGCCAGCGAGGGACAGGGTAATGAAAAACTGTTTTTT.